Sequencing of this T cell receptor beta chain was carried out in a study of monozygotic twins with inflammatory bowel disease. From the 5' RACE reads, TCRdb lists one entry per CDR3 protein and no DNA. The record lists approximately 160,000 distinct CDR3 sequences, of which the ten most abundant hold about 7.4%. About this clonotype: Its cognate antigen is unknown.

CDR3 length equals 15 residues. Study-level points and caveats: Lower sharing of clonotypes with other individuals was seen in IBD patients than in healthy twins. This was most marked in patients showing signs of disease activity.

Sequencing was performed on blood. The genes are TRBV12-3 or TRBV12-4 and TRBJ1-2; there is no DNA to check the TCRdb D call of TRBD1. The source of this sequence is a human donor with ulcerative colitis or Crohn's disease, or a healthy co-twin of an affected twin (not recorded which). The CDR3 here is CASAPGQGVWYGYTF.